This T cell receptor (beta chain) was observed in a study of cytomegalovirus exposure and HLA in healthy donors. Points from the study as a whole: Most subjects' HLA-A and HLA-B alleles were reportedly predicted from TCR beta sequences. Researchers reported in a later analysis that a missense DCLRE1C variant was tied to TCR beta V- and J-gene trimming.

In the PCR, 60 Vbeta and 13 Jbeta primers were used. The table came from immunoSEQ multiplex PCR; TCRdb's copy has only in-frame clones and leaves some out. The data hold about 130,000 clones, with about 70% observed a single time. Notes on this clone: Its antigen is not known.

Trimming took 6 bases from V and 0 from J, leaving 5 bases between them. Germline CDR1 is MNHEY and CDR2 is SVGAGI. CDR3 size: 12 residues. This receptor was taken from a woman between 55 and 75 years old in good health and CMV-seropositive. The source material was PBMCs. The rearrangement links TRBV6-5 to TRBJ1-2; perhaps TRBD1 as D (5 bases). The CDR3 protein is CASRGPNYGYTF. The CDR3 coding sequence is TGTGCCAGCAGGGGGCCTAACTATGGCTACACCTTC.